These 27 T cell receptor beta chains were sequenced from one sample in a study of T cell changes during pregnancy in multiple sclerosis (dated by TCRdb to the late 2010s). Library construction relied on the immunoSEQ multiplex PCR assay. As stored in TCRdb, this immuneACCESS dataset retains in-frame rearrangements with V and J assigned. A fraction of the clones does not appear; measured against another copy, unresolved V genes explain less than half of the discrepancy, and the remainder lacks a known reason. The sample data list 55,000 to 75,000 clones, and roughly 92% of these were observed just once. The ten biggest clones cover about 3% of the sample. Sequenced material: CD8+ T cells from peripheral blood mononuclear cells, taken in the second trimester of pregnancy. The source is a female donor with multiple sclerosis, enrolled in a pregnancy study.

This clone was detected once. V is TRBV30 and J is TRBJ2-5; D is perhaps TRBD2 (5 bases). CDR3 size: 14 residues. Germline V gene lookup returns CDR1 GTSNPN and CDR2 SVGIG (reference sequence). Trimming took off 2 bases at V and 1 base at J, with 11 bases between the two ends. DNA of the CDR3: TGTGCCTGGAGTTACTCTAGCCCCCAAGAGACCCAGTACTTC. It specifies CAWSYSSPQETQYF.

The V gene is TRBV19, the J gene TRBJ1-1; D not certain. Per germline, CDR1 LNHDA and CDR2 SQIVND (reference sequence). Trimming cost V 3 bases and J 0 bases, with 8 bases left between them. The CDR3 length is 14 residues. The CDR3 region has the DNA TGTGCCAGTAGTATTCGGGGTATGAACACTGAAGCTTTCTTT. It encodes CASSIRGMNTEAFF.

The chain recombines TRBV5-1 with TRBJ2-7; 9 bases fit TRBD1. CDR3 size: 16 residues. Germline trimming cut 4 bases from V and 0 bases from J; bases unmatched to any gene: 8. Germline lookup yields CDR1 SGHRS and CDR2 YFSETQ. Written as DNA, the CDR3 is TGCGCCAGCAGCCACGGACAGGGGCTGAGCTCCTACGAGCAGTACTTC. Translating it yields CASSHGQGLSSYEQYF. The full variable domain, with the rest looked up from reference TRBV5-1 and TRBJ2-7, is KAGVTQTPRYLIKTRGQQVTLSCSPISGHRSVSWYQQTPGQGLQFLFEYFSETQRNKGNFPGRFSGRQFSNSRSEMNVSTLELGDSALYLCASSHGQGLSSYEQYFGPGTRLTVT.

V usage is TRBV7-2 and J usage is TRBJ2-7; 12 nucleotides line up with TRBD2. CDR3 length: 16 residues. Per germline, CDR1 SGHTA and CDR2 FQGNSA. V was pared by 5 bases and J by 1 base, with 6 bases of the junction left unmatched. CDR3: CASSPRGTSGSYEQYF. CDR3 bases: TGTGCCAGCAGCCCCCGAGGGACTAGCGGGTCCTACGAGCAGTACTTC.

The J gene is TRBJ2-1, the V gene TRBV19; 9 bases are shared with TRBD1. Germline-derived CDR1 and CDR2 are LNHDA and SQIVND (reference sequence). This CDR3 is built from 14 residues. With 3 bases clipped from V and 9 bases from J, the junction kept 6 bases outside the gene matches. The CDR3 DNA reads as TGTGCCAGTAGTATGGGACAGGGATGGGGTGAGCAGTTCTTC. Protein product: CASSMGQGWGEQFF.

J is TRBJ2-7 and V is TRBV15; D perhaps matches TRBD1 (5 bases). The germline V gene has CDR1 LNHNV and CDR2 YYDKDF (reference sequence). The V gene lost 2 bases and the J gene lost 4 bases, with 12 bases spanning the gap. There are 14 residues in the CDR3. The CDR3 nucleotides are TGTGCCACCAGCAGACCCAAGGCAGGGTACGAGCAGTACTTC. It encodes CATSRPKAGYEQYF.

The chain is built from TRBV29-1 and TRBJ2-7; D uncertain. V lost 7 bases to trimming and J lost 2 bases, with 15 bases between them. Germline V lookup: CDR1 SQVTM, CDR2 ANQGSEA. The CDR3 consists of 13 residues. The DNA for the CDR3 is TGCAGCGGTCAAGGAGACGAGGCCTACGAGCAGTACTTC. It yields the protein CSGQGDEAYEQYF.

The DNA of the CDR3 is TGTGCCAGCAGCGCGGAGGGAAACACCATATATTTT. Translating it yields CASSAEGNTIYF. The rearrangement uses TRBV7-8 and TRBJ1-3; D is unresolved. Looked up from germline, CDR1 is SGHVS and CDR2 is FQNEAQ. The V end lost 5 bases, the J end lost 4 bases, and 6 bases lay between the germline ends. CDR3 length equals 12 residues.

This chain connects TRBV5-1 to TRBJ2-3, with 8 positions matching TRBD2. Looked up from germline, CDR1 is SGHRS and CDR2 is YFSETQ. This CDR3 region has 17 residues. V was clipped by 6 bases and J by 1 base; unmatched bases: 13. The CDR3 DNA is TGCGCCAGCACCCTGAGGGCTAGCGGGTCAGGCACAGATACGCAGTATTTT. This translates into CASTLRASGSGTDTQYF.

Points on this clone: Other DNA sequences within the sample encode an identical CDR3. The V and J genes are TRBV5-1 and TRBJ2-7; 7 bases are a match to TRBD1. The CDR3 runs 12 residues. V shed 2 bases and J 7 bases; nucleotides not matched to a gene: 3. From germline, CDR1 is SGHRS and CDR2 YFSETQ. The CDR3, as DNA: TGCGCCAGCAGCTTACAGGGGCGGGAGCAGTACTTC. This encodes CASSLQGREQYF.

The chain combines TRBV27 with TRBJ1-3; TRBD1 might be the D (6 bases). The CDR3 sequence is 14 residues long. Germline CDR1 MNHEY, CDR2 SMNVEV (reference sequence). Trimming pared 6 bases from V and 0 bases from J, leaving 9 bases between. CDR3 amino acids: CASSLQGSGNTIYF. The CDR3 nucleotides are TGTGCCAGCAGCCTACAGGGCTCTGGAAACACCATATATTTT.

The genes are TRBV28 and TRBJ1-1; 8 nucleotides agree with TRBD1. The CDR3 consists of 15 residues. V shed 0 bases and J 1 base; nucleotides not matched to a gene: 1. Germline V lookup: CDR1 MDHEN, CDR2 SYDVKM. Here the CDR3 DNA reads TGTGCCAGCAGTTTATGGGGACAGGCGAACACTGAAGCTTTCTTT. Its protein product is CASSLWGQANTEAFF.

This chain uses TRBV18 with TRBJ2-1; 9 bases align to TRBD2. The CDR3 is 17 amino acids. Germline CDR1 reads KGHSH; CDR2 reads LQKENI. V dropped 2 bases and J dropped 2; count of bases not matched to a gene: 7. CDR3 region: CASSPEASGTPYNEQFF. The CDR3 DNA reads TGTGCCAGCTCACCAGAGGCTAGCGGGACCCCCTACAATGAGCAGTTCTTC.

The V call is TRBV6-4, the J call TRBJ2-2, with D hard to call. The V and J ends lost 5 bases and 8 bases respectively, with 21 bases between them. Germline assignment: CDR1 MRHNA and CDR2 SNTAGT. The CDR3 extends over 16 amino acids. The CDR3 sequence is CASSPETVDRTGELFF. The CDR3 DNA reads as TGTGCCAGCAGTCCGGAGACTGTAGACCGTACTGGGGAGCTGTTTTTT.

This clone was detected once. CDR3 sequence reads: CASSWSSPYEQYF. The CDR3 region has the DNA TGTGCCAGCAGTTGGTCTAGCCCCTACGAGCAGTACTTC. The chain links TRBV27 to TRBJ2-7; possibly TRBD2 for D (5 bases). With 4 bases removed from V and 2 bases from J, the gap between germline ends came to 9 bases. The CDR3 is made up of 13 amino acids. Germline CDR1 reads MNHEY; CDR2 reads SMNVEV (reference sequence).

The chain recombines TRBV9 with TRBJ2-2, with 7 bases aligning to TRBD2. The length of the CDR3 is 11 residues. In germline, CDR1 is SGDLS, CDR2 YYNGEE. J lost 6 bases, V lost 7 bases, and 0 bases had no gene match. The CDR3 loop is CASGGAGELFF. The CDR3 coding sequence is TGTGCCAGCGGGGGGGCCGGGGAGCTGTTTTTT.

This chain uses TRBV10-3 with TRBJ2-1; 8 nucleotides match TRBD1. Germline CDR1 is ENHRY and CDR2 is SYGVKD. The CDR3 loop spans 15 amino acids. V lost 4 bases and J lost 4; bases outside the gene matches: 6. The CDR3 DNA reads TGTGCCATCAGTGGGATGGACAGGGATTACAATGAGCAGTTCTTC. This codes for CAISGMDRDYNEQFF.

This clone appeared a single time. The chain couples TRBV21-1 to TRBJ1-5; the D call of TRBD1 is as the table states it, not checked on the DNA. TRBV21-1 is an annotated pseudogene. This CDR3 is 18 amino acids long. Written as DNA, the CDR3 is TGTGCCAGCAGCAGTATCAGGCGTCCCTTGTATAGCAATCAGCCCCAGCATTTT. Residues: CASSSIRRPLYSNQPQHF.

J is TRBJ2-5 and V is TRBV7-2, with 8 bases that match TRBD2. Germline values: CDR1 SGHTA, CDR2 FQGNSA. V was pared by 4 bases and J by 5 bases, with 18 bases of the junction left unmatched. The CDR3 covers 18 residues. As DNA, the CDR3 is TGTGCCAGCAGCTCATCGGTCAGGGCAGGGACTAGGTTGGAGACCCAGTACTTC. Protein: CASSSSVRAGTRLETQYF. Full variable domain (remainder filled in from reference TRBV7-2 and TRBJ2-5): GAGVSQSPSNKVTEKGKDVELRCDPISGHTALYWYRQSLGQGLEFLIYFQGNSAPDKSGLPSDRFSAERTGGSVSTLTIQRTQQEDSAVYLCASSSSVRAGTRLETQYFGPGTRLLVL.

V usage is TRBV4-1 and J usage is TRBJ1-1; D ambiguous. Germline CDR1 reads MGHRA; CDR2 reads YSYEKL. V lost 3 bases and J 6 bases, leaving 8 bases between the germline ends. This CDR3 spans 12 amino acids. The DNA of the CDR3 is TGCGCCAGCAGCCAGGGGAGGGCTGAAGCTTTCTTT. It specifies CASSQGRAEAFF.

This clone was seen a few times. The rearrangement joins TRBV6-5 to TRBJ1-2, with D perhaps matching TRBD1 (5 bases). Per germline, CDR1 MNHEY and CDR2 SVGAGI. The CDR3 covers 13 residues. The V end lost 0 bases, the J end lost 5 bases, and 7 bases lay between the germline ends. Written as DNA, the CDR3 is TGTGCCAGCAGTTACTCGAAGGGGTATGGCTACACCTTC. Its protein is CASSYSKGYGYTF.

The chain carries TRBV11-2 and TRBJ1-4, with D perhaps TRBD1 (5 bases). There are 16 residues in the CDR3. V was cut by 4 bases and J by 0 bases, with 12 bases left in between. Germline lookup yields CDR1 SGHAT and CDR2 FQNNGV. The CDR3 loop is CASSSQQVATNEKLFF. CDR3 nucleotides: TGTGCCAGCAGCTCTCAACAGGTAGCAACTAATGAAAAACTGTTTTTT.

The chain couples TRBV29-1 to TRBJ1-1; D is possibly TRBD1 (6 bases). This CDR3 spans 13 amino acids. The V gene lost 6 bases and the J gene lost 2 bases, with 13 bases spanning the gap. Germline CDR1 and CDR2: SQVTM and ANQGSEA. CDR3 protein: CSVTGHSNTEAFF. The CDR3, as DNA: TGCAGCGTAACGGGACACTCTAACACTGAAGCTTTCTTT.

CDR3 nucleotides: TGCGCCAGCAGCCGTGGTTCGACAGGTACCTACGAGCAGTACTTC. Its translation is CASSRGSTGTYEQYF. The gene calls are TRBV5-1 and TRBJ2-7, with D possibly matching TRBD1 (6 bases). The CDR3 runs to 15 residues. Trimming left V 4 bases short and J 2 bases short, with 16 bases between. Germline loops: CDR1 SGHRS, CDR2 YFSETQ.

This clone was picked up one time. Here the CDR3 DNA reads TGTGCCAGCAGCCAAGGTGGCGGCCTTTTCTCCTACGAGCAGTACTTC. Protein product: CASSQGGGLFSYEQYF. The J gene is TRBJ2-7, the V gene TRBV4-2; D ambiguous. The germline V gene has CDR1 LGHNA and CDR2 YNFKEQ. Deletions cut 1 base from V and 0 bases from J, with 13 bases between. CDR3 length equals 16 residues.

In regard to this clone: This CDR3 is also generated by other DNA sequences in the sample. This chain links TRBV28 with TRBJ1-1, with TRBD1 identical over 7 bases. This CDR3 has 14 residues. Germline loops: CDR1 MDHEN, CDR2 SYDVKM. After removal of 2 bases from V and 2 bases from J, the junction contained 2 bases not matched to a gene. CDR3 bases: TGTGCCAGCAGTTTAGGAGGGGGCAACACTGAAGCTTTCTTT. It codes for CASSLGGGNTEAFF.

The chain's CDR3 is CASSYSKNTEAFF. CDR3 coding DNA: TGTGCCAGCAGCTATAGTAAGAACACTGAAGCTTTCTTT. This chain joins TRBV7-7 and TRBJ1-1; D is uncertain. CDR3 length: 13 residues. V gave up 4 bases and J gave up 1 base, with 7 bases separating them. Germline CDR1 SSHAT, CDR2 FNYEAQ (reference sequence).